This T cell receptor (beta chain) was sequenced for a study of identical twins. General study findings and limits: Invariant cells of the MAIT and iNKT types might have partly distorted the zero-insertion analyses.

This clonotype was counted ten times or more. Its target is not known. TCRdb passed the 5' RACE reads through MiXCR, listing each CDR3 protein once. Altogether 300,000 to 400,000 distinct CDR3 sequences are present, roughly 12% being singletons, with the ten largest covering about 7%. With V trimmed by 6 bases and J by 0 bases, 5 bases remained unmatched. The CDR3 is 15 amino acids. Looked up from germline, CDR1 is MNHEY and CDR2 is SMNVEV (reference sequence). These data also featured in a second study, about yellow fever vaccine responses in identical twins.

The clonotype originates from a woman aged 18-35 years in good health. Sequenced: CD8+ T cells sorted from blood. The V and J genes are TRBV27 and TRBJ2-1; 7 bases map to TRBD2. CDR3 nucleotides: TGTGCCAGCAGCAGCGGGAAGAGCTCCTACAATGAGCAGTTCTTC. As protein: CASSSGKSSYNEQFF.